This TCR beta chain comes out of a study of shared clonotypes between healthy human individuals. Ten immunoSEQ deep assay plates were used to sequence the DNA of unsorted PBMCs. Sequenced by immunoSEQ multiplex PCR; TCRdb stores in-frame clones only, minus some. The sample includes around 480,000 clones, 75% to 80% of them seen just once. The CDR3 extends over 15 amino acids. The germline V and J ends were trimmed by 4 bases and 8 bases, with 17 bases remaining between them. The germline V gene encodes CDR1 SGHAT and CDR2 FQNNGV. This clone turned up a few times. Material for sequencing was PBMCs. The clonotype was recovered from a woman between 40 and 55 years old in good health. Some clones in this sample may be carry-over from other donors' samples. The chain carries TRBV11-2 and TRBJ2-2; either TRBD1 or TRBD2 may supply D (5 bases each). CDR3 region: CASSSGTPGWGELFF. As DNA, the CDR3 is TGTGCCAGCAGCTCCGGGACCCCAGGGTGGGGGGAGCTGTTTTTT.